The rows below give T cell receptor beta chains drawn from one sample of a study of T cell responses to AZD1222 COVID-19 vaccine. The protocol was immunoSEQ multiplex PCR, while the TCRdb copy is restricted to in-frame clones and leaves out a portion. The repertoire holds about 48,000 clones, roughly 85% seen once, with approximately 6.5% in the top ten. Here the sequenced sample was peripheral blood, taken 28 days after the second AZD1222 dose. These receptors originate from an adult who received the AZD1222 COVID-19 vaccine. Each CDR3 is given with its conserved first and last residue. The D gene is left open where the match is weak. Clone size is stated in some rows and not others, as once, few, many or a class when expanded.

>.|.|TRBJ2-4|TRBV5-3
TGTGCCAGAAGCTTGGCCGGGCGCAGAGGCATTCAGTACTTC
CARSLAGRRGIQYF
>TRBD1|.|TRBJ1-5|TRBV2
TGTGCCAGCTTACAGGGGGACCGGAATCAGCCCCAGCATTTT
CASLQGDRNQPQHF
>TRBD1|.|TRBJ1-6|TRBV7-8
TGTGCCAGCAGCTTCCGGGACAGGGACCTTTCACCCCTCCACTTT
CASSFRDRDLSPLHF
>.|once|TRBJ2-7|TRBV7-2
TGTGCCAGCCGCCCTGGGGTGGAAGAGCAGTACTTC
CASRPGVEEQYF
>TRBD2|.|TRBJ2-3|TRBV7-3
TGTGCCAGCAGCTTATGGGCGGGAGAGTCGGGTACGCAGTATTTT
CASSLWAGESGTQYF
>.|.|TRBJ2-3|TRBV18
TGTGCCAGCCTATCCACAGATACGCAGTATTTT
CASLSTDTQYF
>TRBD1|.|TRBJ2-7|TRBV5-1
TGCGCCAGCAGCTTGGGTGGTCAGGGGGCCTCCTACGAGCAGTACTTC
CASSLGGQGASYEQYF
>.|.|TRBJ2-3|TRBV12-5
TGTGCTAGTGGTTCGGACCACATCACAGATACGCAGTATTTT
CASGSDHITDTQYF
>TRBD2|once|TRBJ2-7|TRBV29-1
TGCAGCGTTGGCGGGGGCTACGAGCAGTACTTC
CSVGGGYEQYF
>.|.|TRBJ1-1|TRBV18
TGTGCCAGCTCACCGTTGGGGATGGCTTTCTTT
CASSPLGMAFF
>.|.|TRBJ2-7|TRBV6-2/TRBV6-3
TGTGCCAGCAGTTACTCTCGGGCCGAGCAGTACTTC
CASSYSRAEQYF
>.|.|TRBJ1-3|TRBV18
TGTGCCAGCTCACCACCTGGGGGGTCTGGCAGTGGATCTGGAAACACCATATATTTT
CASSPPGGSGSGSGNTIYF
>TRBD1|once|TRBJ1-2|TRBV9
TGTGCCAGCAGCGTAAGCACAGGGGGAGGCTATGGCTACACCTTC
CASSVSTGGGYGYTF
>.|few|TRBJ1-4|TRBV9
TGTGCCAGCAGCGTAAAAGGGTTCACTAGGACAGAGGGTGAAAAACTGTTTTTT
CASSVKGFTRTEGEKLFF
>.|.|TRBJ2-7|TRBV7-7
TGTGCCAGCAGCTTAGCCGGCGGCTACGAGCAGTACTTC
CASSLAGGYEQYF
>.|.|TRBJ1-1|TRBV27
TGTGCCAGCAGTTTACTCAGGGAGGGCACTGAAGCTTTCTTT
CASSLLREGTEAFF
>.|.|TRBJ1-2|TRBV7-6
TGTGCCAGCAGCTTAGAGAGTAGAGGGGGCTACACCTTC
CASSLESRGGYTF
>.|once|TRBJ1-4|TRBV4-1
TGCGCCAGCAGCCTCGGCGACAGATCTTCCGAAAAACTGTTTTTT
CASSLGDRSSEKLFF
>TRBD2|.|TRBJ2-3|TRBV5-6
TGTGCCAGCAGCCCCGGGACTAGCATTGCCACAGATACGCAGTATTTT
CASSPGTSIATDTQYF
>TRBD2|.|TRBJ2-7|TRBV25-1
TGTGCCAGCAGTGACGGGGGGACTAGCGGGAGCTACGAGCAGTACTTC
CASSDGGTSGSYEQYF
>TRBD1|.|TRBJ2-1|TRBV28
TGTGCCAGCAGTTCCCGGACAGGCGAGGGGAATGAGCAGTTCTTC
CASSSRTGEGNEQFF
>.|.|TRBJ2-7|TRBV5-4
TGTGCCAGCAGCTCAGGTTACGAGCAGTACTTC
CASSSGYEQYF
>.|.|TRBJ1-2|TRBV28
TGTGCCAGCAGTTTAAACGAATATGGCTACACCTTC
CASSLNEYGYTF
>.|.|TRBJ2-7|TRBV6-5
TGTGCCAGCAATTGGGGGCTGGCCTACGAGCAGTACTTC
CASNWGLAYEQYF
>.|.|TRBJ1-2|TRBV3-1/TRBV3-2
TGTGCCAGCAGCCAAGGGCAGGAATATGGCTACACCTTC
CASSQGQEYGYTF
>.|.|TRBJ2-5|TRBV3-1/TRBV3-2
TGTGCCAGCAGCCAAGTAAGCGGGTTAGAGACCCAGTACTTC
CASSQVSGLETQYF
>.|few|TRBJ2-3|TRBV3-1/TRBV3-2
TGTGCCAGCAGCCAAGAGGTGAGAGATACGCAGTATTTT
CASSQEVRDTQYF
>TRBD1|.|TRBJ2-6|TRBV15
TGTGCCACCAGCAGAGTAGGACAGGGGCCGGGGCCTGGGGCCAACGTCCTGACTTTC
CATSRVGQGPGPGANVLTF
>.|.|TRBJ1-1|TRBV19
TGTGCCAGTAGGGACACGTCCTGGAGCACTGAAGCTTTCTTT
CASRDTSWSTEAFF
>.|.|TRBJ2-7|TRBV4-3
TGCGCCAGCAGCCGGACAGCGCTCTCCTACGAGCAGTACTTC
CASSRTALSYEQYF
>.|once|TRBJ1-1|TRBV11-2
TGTGCCAGCAGTTTAACTCGGAACACTGAAGCTTTCTTT
CASSLTRNTEAFF
>TRBD2|.|TRBJ2-7|TRBV5-6
TGTGCCAGCAGCAGATCCGGGACTAGTAAATGGCGGTACTTC
CASSRSGTSKWRYF
>.|.|TRBJ2-7|TRBV19
TGTGCCAGTAGTATAGGCCTCGGGGCGGCCTACGAGCAGTACTTC
CASSIGLGAAYEQYF
>.|few|TRBJ1-5|TRBV2
TGTGCCAGCAGTGAAAATCAGGGTAGTCAGCCCCAGCATTTT
CASSENQGSQPQHF
>TRBD1|.|TRBJ1-1|TRBV27
TGTGCCAGCAGGAAACAGGGGGCATACACTGAAGCTTTCTTT
CASRKQGAYTEAFF
>TRBD2|.|TRBJ2-1|TRBV5-1
TGCGCCAGCAGCTTGGTACCCAGCGGGAGTGTATCCTACAATGAGCAGTTCTTC
CASSLVPSGSVSYNEQFF
>.|.|TRBJ1-1|TRBV10-3
TGTGCCATCAGCCCCCTTCCAGGGCGAGACACTGAAGCTTTCTTT
CAISPLPGRDTEAFF
>.|.|TRBJ1-6|TRBV10-3
TGTGCCATCGGATTAAATAATTCACCCCTCCACTTT
CAIGLNNSPLHF
>.|once|TRBJ2-7|TRBV7-2
TGTGCCAGCAGCTTTGGGGGAAGTCAGGACGAGCAGTACTTC
CASSFGGSQDEQYF
>TRBD2|once|TRBJ2-5|TRBV2
TGTGCCAGCAGCCCAGAGTCGGGAGGAGAGACCCAGTACTTC
CASSPESGGETQYF
>.|.|TRBJ2-7|TRBV18
TGTGCCAGCTCATTGGGGGACATACAAGCCTACGAGCAGTACTTC
CASSLGDIQAYEQYF
>TRBD1|.|TRBJ2-7|TRBV7-9
TGTGCCAGCAGCTTCGAGGGGGCAAGGGAGCAGTACTTC
CASSFEGAREQYF
>TRBD2|.|TRBJ2-3|TRBV4-2
TGTGCCAGCAGCCAAGGGTGGACTAGCAAACTCGCAGATACGCAGTATTTT
CASSQGWTSKLADTQYF
>TRBD1|.|TRBJ1-4|TRBV4-2
TGTGCCAGCAGCCAAGTTCCCGGGACAGATGAAAAACTGTTTTTT
CASSQVPGTDEKLFF
>.|.|TRBJ1-1|TRBV5-6
TGTGCCAGCAGCTTGACCAGGGCTAGTGAAGCTTTCTTT
CASSLTRASEAFF
>TRBD1|few|TRBJ2-7|TRBV28
TGTGCCAGCAGTTCTTCTCTAGGGACAGGGGTCCTCTACGAGCAGTACTTC
CASSSSLGTGVLYEQYF